These T cell receptor beta chains were read from a single sample in a study of cytomegalovirus exposure and HLA in healthy donors. The assay was immunoSEQ multiplex PCR, and TCRdb's table has in-frame clones only and misses some. Of over 85,000 clones detected, 55% to 80% appear once; the ten largest clones hold 1.2%. The sequencing input was PBMCs. The receptor source for this set is a female donor in good health and CMV-seronegative. Each CDR3 is given with its conserved first and last residue. The D gene is left open where the match is weak. Some rows have no size entry. The others give once, few or many, or a class for an expanded clone.

v_gene: TRBV6-5; abundance: few; len: 16; j_gene: TRBJ2-5; d_gene: .; CDR3aa: CASSYLEGLYQETQYF; CDR3nt: TGTGCCAGCAGTTACCTAGAGGGCCTGTACCAAGAGACCCAGTACTTC
v_gene: TRBV27; abundance: few; len: 13; j_gene: TRBJ1-2; d_gene: .; CDR3aa: CATLGRENYGYTF; CDR3nt: TGTGCCACCCTAGGGAGGGAGAACTATGGCTACACCTTC
v_gene: TRBV25-1; abundance: .; len: 17; j_gene: TRBJ2-7; d_gene: TRBD2; CDR3aa: CASSASGEGRHSYEQYF; CDR3nt: TGTGCCAGCAGTGCCTCGGGGGAGGGGAGGCACTCATACGAGCAGTACTTC
v_gene: TRBV5-1; abundance: .; len: 14; j_gene: TRBJ1-2; d_gene: TRBD1; CDR3aa: CASSFQGADYGYTF; CDR3nt: TGCGCCAGCAGCTTCCAGGGGGCGGACTATGGCTACACCTTC
v_gene: TRBV9; abundance: .; len: 16; j_gene: TRBJ1-1; d_gene: .; CDR3aa: CASSVGVETDNTEAFF; CDR3nt: TGTGCCAGCAGCGTAGGGGTCGAGACAGATAACACTGAAGCTTTCTTT
v_gene: TRBV10-3; abundance: .; len: 14; j_gene: TRBJ2-7; d_gene: .; CDR3aa: CAISESQSLGEQYF; CDR3nt: TGTGCCATCAGTGAGTCTCAGTCTCTCGGGGAGCAGTACTTC
v_gene: TRBV6-6; abundance: .; len: 14; j_gene: TRBJ2-7; d_gene: TRBD1; CDR3aa: CASSYEGQVYEQYF; CDR3nt: TGTGCCAGCAGTTACGAGGGACAGGTCTACGAGCAGTACTTC
v_gene: TRBV5-6; abundance: medium-sized; len: 15; j_gene: TRBJ2-3; d_gene: .; CDR3aa: CASSPGVARTDTQYF; CDR3nt: TGTGCCAGCAGCCCCGGGGTAGCGCGCACAGATACGCAGTATTTT
v_gene: TRBV2; abundance: .; len: 11; j_gene: TRBJ1-1; d_gene: .; CDR3aa: CASNRVSEAFF; CDR3nt: TGTGCCAGCAACAGGGTGTCCGAAGCTTTCTTT
v_gene: TRBV6-5; abundance: .; len: 13; j_gene: TRBJ2-7; d_gene: .; CDR3aa: CASSLLGEDEQYF; CDR3nt: TGTGCCAGCAGTTTATTGGGAGAGGACGAGCAGTACTTC
v_gene: TRBV28; abundance: .; len: 12; j_gene: TRBJ1-1; d_gene: .; CDR3aa: CASRGENTEAFF; CDR3nt: TGTGCCAGCAGAGGGGAGAACACTGAAGCTTTCTTT
v_gene: TRBV5-6; abundance: .; len: 13; j_gene: TRBJ1-4; d_gene: .; CDR3aa: CASSLVRDEKLFF; CDR3nt: TGTGCCAGCAGCTTGGTTCGTGATGAAAAACTGTTTTTT
v_gene: TRBV6-1; abundance: .; len: 12; j_gene: TRBJ2-1; d_gene: .; CDR3aa: CAGQRTYNEQFF; CDR3nt: TGTGCCGGACAAAGAACCTACAATGAGCAGTTCTTC
v_gene: TRBV27; abundance: once; len: 18; j_gene: TRBJ1-5; d_gene: TRBD1; CDR3aa: CASSRKSPDRVSNQPQHF; CDR3nt: TGTGCCAGCAGTAGAAAATCTCCGGACAGGGTGAGCAATCAGCCCCAGCATTTT
v_gene: TRBV4-1; abundance: few; len: 14; j_gene: TRBJ2-5; d_gene: TRBD2; CDR3aa: CASSFPGLEETQYF; CDR3nt: TGCGCCAGCAGCTTTCCGGGACTAGAAGAGACCCAGTACTTC
v_gene: TRBV19; abundance: .; len: 14; j_gene: TRBJ2-5; d_gene: TRBD1; CDR3aa: CASRRDRDQETQYF; CDR3nt: TGTGCCAGCAGACGGGACAGGGATCAAGAGACCCAGTACTTC
v_gene: TRBV29-1; abundance: .; len: 13; j_gene: TRBJ1-2; d_gene: .; CDR3aa: CSVVSQGVDGYTF; CDR3nt: TGCAGCGTTGTATCACAGGGTGTTGATGGCTACACCTTC
v_gene: TRBV2; abundance: .; len: 13; j_gene: TRBJ1-5; d_gene: .; CDR3aa: CASSVQSNQPQHF; CDR3nt: TGTGCCAGCAGTGTCCAGTCCAATCAGCCCCAGCATTTT
v_gene: TRBV29-1; abundance: few; len: 13; j_gene: TRBJ1-1; d_gene: TRBD1; CDR3aa: CSAPTGLGTEAFF; CDR3nt: TGCAGCGCCCCGACAGGGTTGGGCACTGAAGCTTTCTTT
v_gene: TRBV14; abundance: .; len: 15; j_gene: TRBJ2-7; d_gene: .; CDR3aa: CASSPRAGIPYEQYF; CDR3nt: TGTGCCAGCAGCCCACGCGCCGGGATCCCCTACGAGCAGTACTTC
v_gene: TRBV5-4; abundance: once; len: 18; j_gene: TRBJ2-3; d_gene: TRBD2; CDR3aa: CASSLGRGLAGGRDTQYF; CDR3nt: TGTGCCAGCAGCTTGGGGCGGGGACTAGCGGGGGGCCGGGATACGCAGTATTTT
v_gene: TRBV19; abundance: once; len: 18; j_gene: TRBJ2-6; d_gene: TRBD1; CDR3aa: CASSIGSGDSSWANVLTF; CDR3nt: TGTGCCAGTAGTATTGGCTCTGGGGACAGTAGCTGGGCCAACGTCCTGACTTTC
v_gene: TRBV28; abundance: .; len: 14; j_gene: TRBJ1-1; d_gene: .; CDR3aa: CASSTDGMNTEAFF; CDR3nt: TGTGCCAGCAGTACGGACGGGATGAACACTGAAGCTTTCTTT
v_gene: TRBV6-4; abundance: .; len: 15; j_gene: TRBJ2-1; d_gene: TRBD2; CDR3aa: CASSKLAGGYNEQFF; CDR3nt: TGTGCCAGCAGTAAGCTAGCGGGGGGATACAATGAGCAGTTCTTC
v_gene: TRBV5-1; abundance: medium-sized; len: 18; j_gene: TRBJ2-1; d_gene: TRBD2; CDR3aa: CASSRGTSGSKGYNEQFF; CDR3nt: TGCGCCAGCAGCCGGGGGACTAGCGGGAGCAAAGGGTACAATGAGCAGTTCTTC
v_gene: TRBV7-9; abundance: few; len: 10; j_gene: TRBJ2-1; d_gene: .; CDR3aa: CASSSNEQFF; CDR3nt: TGTGCCAGCAGCTCTAATGAGCAGTTCTTC
v_gene: TRBV18; abundance: .; len: 11; j_gene: TRBJ1-2; d_gene: .; CDR3aa: CASSPKEGYTF; CDR3nt: TGTGCCAGCTCACCAAAGGAGGGCTACACCTTC
v_gene: TRBV4-2; abundance: .; len: 16; j_gene: TRBJ2-7; d_gene: TRBD2; CDR3aa: CASSQDLAARGDEQYF; CDR3nt: TGTGCCAGCAGCCAAGATCTCGCGGCCCGGGGGGACGAGCAGTACTTC
v_gene: TRBV28; abundance: .; len: 11; j_gene: TRBJ2-3; d_gene: .; CDR3aa: CASSVTDTQYF; CDR3nt: TGTGCCAGCAGTGTAACAGATACGCAGTATTTT
v_gene: TRBV6-1; abundance: .; len: 16; j_gene: TRBJ2-1; d_gene: TRBD2; CDR3aa: CASSEVGRVVDNEQFF; CDR3nt: TGTGCCAGCAGTGAAGTTGGGAGGGTGGTTGACAATGAGCAGTTCTTC
v_gene: TRBV9; abundance: once; len: 15; j_gene: TRBJ2-5; d_gene: .; CDR3aa: CASSSSPLAQETQYF; CDR3nt: TGTGCCAGCAGCTCTTCGCCGCTAGCGCAAGAGACCCAGTACTTC
v_gene: TRBV9; abundance: once; len: 14; j_gene: TRBJ1-2; d_gene: .; CDR3aa: CASSPPLRGYGYTF; CDR3nt: TGTGCCAGCAGCCCCCCCCTACGGGGTTATGGCTACACCTTC
v_gene: TRBV28; abundance: .; len: 15; j_gene: TRBJ2-6; d_gene: TRBD1; CDR3aa: CASRTPDREYNVLTF; CDR3nt: TGTGCCAGCAGGACACCGGACAGGGAATACAACGTCCTGACTTTC
v_gene: TRBV5-1; abundance: .; len: 15; j_gene: TRBJ1-1; d_gene: TRBD1; CDR3aa: CASSWTGGSNTEAFF; CDR3nt: TGCGCCAGCAGCTGGACAGGGGGCTCGAACACTGAAGCTTTCTTT
v_gene: TRBV5-1; abundance: .; len: 16; j_gene: TRBJ1-5; d_gene: TRBD1; CDR3aa: CASRGTGGTSNQPQHF; CDR3nt: TGCGCCAGCAGAGGGACAGGGGGTACCAGCAATCAGCCCCAGCATTTT
v_gene: TRBV19; abundance: .; len: 13; j_gene: TRBJ1-4; d_gene: TRBD1; CDR3aa: CASSGQGWEKLFF; CDR3nt: TGTGCCAGTAGTGGACAGGGATGGGAAAAACTGTTTTTT
v_gene: TRBV5-1; abundance: .; len: 14; j_gene: TRBJ2-7; d_gene: .; CDR3aa: CASSLEAGAYEQYF; CDR3nt: TGCGCCAGCAGCTTGGAGGCAGGGGCCTACGAGCAGTACTTC
v_gene: TRBV2; abundance: .; len: 13; j_gene: TRBJ2-5; d_gene: .; CDR3aa: CASSERFQETQYF; CDR3nt: TGTGCCAGCAGTGAACGGTTCCAAGAGACCCAGTACTTC
v_gene: TRBV7-9; abundance: .; len: 13; j_gene: TRBJ1-5; d_gene: .; CDR3aa: CASSLGGRQPQHF; CDR3nt: TGTGCCAGCAGCTTAGGAGGGAGACAGCCCCAGCATTTT
v_gene: TRBV6-5; abundance: .; len: 13; j_gene: TRBJ1-2; d_gene: TRBD1; CDR3aa: CASSRDRNYGYTF; CDR3nt: TGTGCCAGCAGCCGGGACAGGAACTATGGCTACACCTTC